One sample yielded the 24 T cell receptor beta chains listed below, sequenced in a study of human T cells and chemical hapten exposure. Regarding time point: pre-sensitization, week 0. The treatment was: therapeutic diphenylcyclopropenone sensitization with weekly scalp DPC. TCRdb ran MiXCR on the RACE reads and lists one entry per CDR3 protein. Of about 380,000 distinct CDR3 sequences in the sample, 4% to 6% are singletons; the top ten hold 2% to 3%. The input for sequencing was whole blood, taken in connection with sensitization to the hapten diphenylcyclopropenone (DPC). Receptors were obtained from a woman between 45 and 65 years old with alopecia areata. Some clones in this sample may be carry-over from other donors' samples.

This clonotype was observed many times. J is TRBJ1-6 and V is TRBV12-3 or TRBV12-4; no clear D. Trimming removed 3 bases from V and 10 bases from J, with 7 bases in between. There are 12 residues in the CDR3. Here the CDR3 reads CASSFESSPLHF. The CDR3 DNA follows: TGTGCCAGCAGTTTCGAGAGCTCACCCCTCCACTTT.

This clonotype has more than one count but fewer than ten. The chain has TRBV20-1 and TRBJ1-1, with no clear D. V was cut by 5 bases and J by 0 bases, with 4 bases left in between. Germline V gives CDR1 DFQATT, CDR2 SNEGSKA (reference sequence). This CDR3 is 11 amino acids long. CDR3 sequence reads: CSAPLNTEAFF. CDR3 DNA: TGCAGTGCTCCACTGAACACTGAAGCTTTCTTT.

The J gene is TRBJ1-1, the V gene TRBV29-1; no clear D. This CDR3 comprises 13 residues. The germline V gene encodes CDR1 SQVTM and CDR2 ANQGSEA. V lost 3 bases and J 1 base, leaving 9 bases between the germline ends. As DNA, the CDR3 is TGCAGCGTTGAGAGGGAACCGAACACTGAAGCTTTCTTT. It is translated as CSVEREPNTEAFF.

This rearrangement joins TRBV7-2 to TRBJ1-6, with 11 bases aligning to TRBD1. The germline V gene encodes CDR1 SGHTA and CDR2 FQGNSA. This CDR3 has 15 amino acids. The V and J ends lost 7 bases and 10 bases, in that order; junction bases with no gene match: 9. CDR3 nucleotide sequence: TGTGCCAGCACCACAACGGGACAGGGGGGATCACCCCTCCACTTT. It translates to CASTTTGQGGSPLHF. The full variable domain, with the rest looked up from reference TRBV7-2 and TRBJ1-6, is GAGVSQSPSNKVTEKGKDVELRCDPISGHTALYWYRQSLGQGLEFLIYFQGNSAPDKSGLPSDRFSAERTGGSVSTLTIQRTQQEDSAVYLCASTTTGQGGSPLHFGNGTRLTVT.

In its sample, this clonotype was seen many times. CDR3 loop: CASSYRRLTNEKLFF. The CDR3 DNA sequence: TGTGCCAGCAGTTACAGGCGCCTGACTAATGAAAAACTGTTTTTT. The gene calls are TRBV6-2 or TRBV6-3 and TRBJ1-4, with D uncertain. CDR3 length: 15 amino acids. Germline V CDR1 and CDR2: MNHEY, SVGEGT. Deletions cut 2 bases from V and 2 bases from J, with 9 bases between.

This clonotype was picked up a small number of times. The J gene is TRBJ2-7, the V gene TRBV3-1; D call uncertain. V dropped 4 bases and J dropped 2 bases, with 9 bases sitting between them. This CDR3 has 13 amino acids. From germline, CDR1 is LGHDT and CDR2 YNNKEL (reference sequence). The CDR3, as DNA: TGTGCCAGCAGCCGAGTAGAAGCCTACGAGCAGTACTTC. It codes for CASSRVEAYEQYF.

The chain couples TRBV5-4 to TRBJ2-4; 11 bases are a match to TRBD2. The CDR3 sequence is 17 residues long. Germline trimming cut 0 bases from V and 1 base from J; bases unmatched to any gene: 3. CDR1 and CDR2 from the germline V gene are SGHNT and YYREEE (reference sequence). CDR3 coding DNA: TGTGCCAGCAGCTTGGTCTCTAGCGGGGGGGCCAAAAACATTCAGTACTTC. It yields the protein CASSLVSSGGAKNIQYF.

CDR3: CASSQPVGELDTQYF. DNA for the CDR3: TGTGCCAGCAGCCAGCCAGTCGGCGAGCTGGATACGCAGTATTTT. The chain couples TRBV4-2 to TRBJ2-3, with D hard to call. This CDR3 contains 15 residues. Germline V lookup: CDR1 LGHNA, CDR2 YNFKEQ. V lost 3 bases and J 6 bases, leaving 16 bases between the germline ends.

A few counts support this clonotype. V usage is TRBV29-1 and J usage is TRBJ1-5; 8 positions agree with TRBD1. Germline-derived CDR1 and CDR2 are SQVTM and ANQGSEA. The CDR3 runs to 16 residues. The junction had 9 bases not matched to a gene; V was cut back by 5 bases and J by 0 bases. The CDR3 sequence is CSVSPRQGYSNQPQHF. As DNA, the CDR3 is TGCAGCGTTAGCCCTAGACAGGGGTATAGCAATCAGCCCCAGCATTTT.

This clonotype was detected a few times. V and J are TRBV6-1 and TRBJ2-7, with 13 bases that match TRBD2. The CDR3 consists of 20 residues. Per the germline V gene, CDR1 is MNHNS and CDR2 is SASEGT. J was trimmed by 7 bases and V by 5 bases; bases with no gene match: 23. The DNA for the CDR3 is TGTGCCAGCAGTCTACGTGGGCGGGTGATTGGACTAGCGGGAGTGAAAGAGCAGTACTTC. It translates to CASSLRGRVIGLAGVKEQYF.

This chain joins TRBV4-3 and TRBJ2-4; the match to TRBD2 covers 9 bases. V shed 4 bases and J 0 bases; nucleotides not matched to a gene: 16. This CDR3 contains 20 residues. In germline, CDR1 is LGHNA, CDR2 YSLEER. The CDR3 region is CASSPVAGEHMGGAKNIQYF. For the CDR3, the DNA is TGCGCCAGCAGCCCTGTAGCGGGAGAGCATATGGGGGGAGCCAAAAACATTCAGTACTTC.

V usage is TRBV30 and J usage is TRBJ1-1, with TRBD1 matching 9 bases. Germline values: CDR1 GTSNPN, CDR2 SVGIG (reference sequence). V shed 4 bases and J 6 bases; nucleotides not matched to a gene: 9. The CDR3 consists of 14 residues. The CDR3 DNA is TGTGCCTGGATTCTGGGGACAGGGCTAGCTGAAGCTTTCTTT. Translation: CAWILGTGLAEAFF. Filled out from reference TRBV30 and TRBJ1-1, the complete variable domain reads SQTIHQWPATLVQPVGSPLSLECTVEGTSNPNLYWYRQAAGRGLQLLFYSVGIGQISSEVPQNLSASRPQDRQFILSSKKLLLSDSGFYLCAWILGTGLAEAFFGQGTRLTVV.

This clonotype was observed many times. The CDR3 region has the DNA TGTGCCAGCAGCTCACGACAGGACCCCTACGAGCAGTACTTC. Translation gives CASSSRQDPYEQYF. This chain connects TRBV9 to TRBJ2-7; D might be TRBD1 (6 bases). This CDR3 has 14 amino acids. Germline V gene lookup returns CDR1 SGDLS and CDR2 YYNGEE. The V end was cut by 4 bases, the J end by 2 bases, with 13 bases between.

This chain joins TRBV7-2 and TRBJ2-7; D unclear. The ends were cut back, 0 bases at V and 1 base at J, with 7 bases in the middle. The V gene's germline CDR1 is SGHTA and CDR2 FQGNSA. The CDR3 extends over 14 amino acids. CDR3 DNA sequence: TGTGCCAGCAGCTTAGCGGCCCCGTCCTACGAGCAGTACTTC. Its protein is CASSLAAPSYEQYF.

The table lists this clonotype with a few counts. The chain is built from TRBV6-1 and TRBJ1-5, with 7 bases that match TRBD1. Germline assignment: CDR1 MNHNS and CDR2 SASEGT. The CDR3 spans 14 residues. With V trimmed by 7 bases and J by 3 bases, 6 bases remained unmatched. CDR3 protein: CASIGQANNQPQHF. For the CDR3, the DNA is TGTGCCAGCATTGGACAGGCGAACAATCAGCCCCAGCATTTT.

This clonotype was seen only a few times. This chain uses TRBV7-2 with TRBJ2-4; perhaps D is TRBD1 or TRBD2 (6 bases each). V was trimmed by 3 bases and J by 0 bases, leaving 12 bases between them. CDR3 length equals 16 residues. Germline loops: CDR1 SGHTA, CDR2 FQGNSA. The DNA of the CDR3 is TGTGCCAGCAGCTTGGGGGGCGCCATAGCCAAAAACATTCAGTACTTC. It encodes CASSLGGAIAKNIQYF.

This clonotype was counted at least ten times. The gene calls are TRBV10-3 and TRBJ2-7; no clear D. From germline, CDR1 is ENHRY and CDR2 SYGVKD. Trimming took 0 bases from V and 0 from J, leaving 9 bases between them. This CDR3 is built from 15 residues. The CDR3 DNA reads TGTGCCATCAGTGAGTCCGGAAGAGACTCCTACGAGCAGTACTTC. Its translation is CAISESGRDSYEQYF.

This clonotype was recorded many times. The chain recombines TRBV15 with TRBJ2-3, with D possibly called TRBD1 or TRBD2 (5 bases each). The CDR3 runs 13 residues. Trimming left V 0 bases short and J 5 bases short, with 6 bases between. The germline gives CDR1 LNHNV, CDR2 YYDKDF (reference sequence). Written as DNA, the CDR3 is TGTGCCACCAGCAGAGAGAGGGGAGATACGCAGTATTTT. The encoded protein is CATSRERGDTQYF.

This clonotype has only a few counts. This chain joins TRBV2 and TRBJ2-2; no definite D call. Germline CDR1 reads SNHLY; CDR2 reads FYNNEI. The CDR3 loop spans 13 amino acids. Between the trimmed V and J ends, which lost 1 base and 6 bases, there was a span of 6 bases. The CDR3 DNA is TGTGCCAGCAGTGAAGGGGTGCCCGGGGAGCTGTTTTTT. Protein: CASSEGVPGELFF.

This clonotype was observed a few times. V is TRBV7-9 and J is TRBJ1-2; 9 bases line up with TRBD1. V lost 1 base to trimming and J lost 5 bases; unmatched junction nucleotides: 17. CDR3 length: 19 residues. CDR1 and CDR2 (germline): SEHNR, FQNEAQ (reference sequence). The CDR3 loop reads CASSLGIALNRTGVYGYTF. As DNA, the CDR3 is TGTGCCAGCAGCTTAGGAATCGCTCTTAACCGGACAGGGGTTTATGGCTACACCTTC.

CDR3 loop: CASSFQSSGAETQYF. CDR3 coding DNA: TGCGCCAGCAGCTTTCAGTCTAGCGGGGCGGAGACCCAGTACTTC. This rearrangement joins TRBV5-1 to TRBJ2-5; 9 bases agree with TRBD2. Germline loops: CDR1 SGHRS, CDR2 YFSETQ. The CDR3 loop spans 15 amino acids. V was clipped by 2 bases and J by 5 bases; unmatched bases: 7.

This clonotype has at least ten counts. This rearrangement joins TRBV7-2 to TRBJ2-3; a possible D gene is TRBD2 (7 bases). The germline CDR1 and CDR2 sequences are SGHTA and FQGNSA. CDR3 length: 16 amino acids. V lost 3 bases and J lost 1, with 14 bases in between. CDR3: CASSLGGGAGTDTQYF. The DNA of the CDR3 is TGTGCCAGCAGCTTGGGTGGGGGGGCCGGCACAGATACGCAGTATTTT. Variable domain in full (rest from reference TRBV7-2 and TRBJ2-3): GAGVSQSPSNKVTEKGKDVELRCDPISGHTALYWYRQSLGQGLEFLIYFQGNSAPDKSGLPSDRFSAERTGGSVSTLTIQRTQQEDSAVYLCASSLGGGAGTDTQYFGPGTRLTVL.

This clonotype has more than one count but fewer than ten. J is TRBJ2-7 and V is TRBV30, with D perhaps TRBD2 (6 bases). V lost 0 bases to trimming and J lost 8 bases, with 11 bases between them. The germline gives CDR1 GTSNPN, CDR2 SVGIG (reference sequence). The CDR3 is 12 residues long. The CDR3 sequence is CAWSVRREKQYF. The DNA of the CDR3 is TGTGCCTGGAGTGTAAGGAGGGAAAAGCAGTACTTC.

This clonotype appeared many times. This chain links TRBV5-1 with TRBJ2-7; D ambiguous. The V end lost 3 bases, the J end lost 6 bases, and 16 bases lay between the germline ends. CDR1 is SGHRS and CDR2 is YFSETQ in the germline V gene. This CDR3 spans 14 amino acids. The CDR3 loop is CASSSLDVTGEQYF. DNA for the CDR3: TGCGCCAGCAGCTCACTGGACGTTACGGGCGAGCAGTACTTC.